The T cell receptor beta chain under discussion was sequenced for a study of monozygotic twins with inflammatory bowel disease. T cells were not sorted, and total RNA was isolated straight from whole blood. Concerning this clonotype itself: The antigen is unknown.

The CDR3 consists of 14 residues. The germline V gene has CDR1 MDHEN and CDR2 SYDVKM. For both chains, the TCRalpha and TCRbeta cDNA went through two nested PCRs of approximately 16 and 10 cycles. TCRdb reanalyzed the 5' RACE reads, giving one entry per CDR3 protein sequence and no DNA. This sample's clone table lists 350,000 to 500,000 distinct CDR3 sequences. Whole-study results and caveats: The authors could not tell different T cell subtypes apart. Similarity of repertoires did not differ between concordant and discordant twins, possibly from limited power.

The TCR sequence derives from a human donor with ulcerative colitis or Crohn's disease, or a healthy co-twin of an affected twin (not recorded which). Sequencing input: blood. V usage is TRBV28 and J usage is TRBJ2-7; TCRdb calls TRBD1, which cannot be checked without DNA. The CDR3: CASRLGTGAYEQYF.